One and the same sample provided the 20 T cell receptor beta chains below, sequenced in a study of blood T cell repertoires in COVID-19. Here immunoSEQ multiplex PCR was the method, and the copy in TCRdb shows in-frame clones only, minus some. Of approximately 430,000 clones detected, about nine tenths appear once; the ten largest clones hold under 1.5%. Sequencing used peripheral blood. The receptors come from a woman younger than 45 with active or convalescent COVID-19.

The chain uses TRBV4-1 and TRBJ1-4; 7 bases are a match to TRBD1. The ends lost 1 base at V and 11 bases at J; junction bases unmatched: 7. Germline V CDR1 and CDR2: MGHRA, YSYEKL. The CDR3 spans 14 residues. Here the CDR3 DNA reads TGCGCCAGCAGCCAAGTGGGGGCAGGGGGGAAACTGTTTTTT. This translates into CASSQVGAGGKLFF.

The sample holds a few counts of this clone. The chain combines TRBV6-6 with TRBJ2-7; TRBD2 matches at 12 bases. V was pared by 8 bases and J by 5 bases, with 4 bases of the junction left unmatched. Germline values: CDR1 MNHNY, CDR2 SVGAGI (reference sequence). This CDR3 is 13 amino acids long. CDR3 in amino acids: CASGLAGSNEQYF. The CDR3 DNA reads as TGTGCCAGCGGACTAGCGGGAAGCAACGAGCAGTACTTC.

The chain uses TRBV5-4 and TRBJ1-1; D possibly corresponds to TRBD1 (5 bases). The CDR3 consists of 18 residues. V lost 4 bases, J lost 3 bases, and 25 bases lay in between. Germline V gene lookup returns CDR1 SGHNT and CDR2 YYREEE (reference sequence). The CDR3 region is CASSTGQMRGAGDTEAFF. In DNA form, the CDR3 reads TGTGCCAGCAGCACCGGACAAATGAGAGGGGCGGGGGACACTGAAGCTTTCTTT.

This chain connects TRBV2 to TRBJ2-5; 9 bases line up with TRBD1. The trim removed 7 bases at V and 5 bases at J, leaving 14 bases unmatched. Germline CDR1 and CDR2: SNHLY and FYNNEI. CDR3 length: 16 amino acids. The CDR3 DNA follows: TGTGCCAGCAAGAATTTCCGGACAGGGGAGGTCGAGACCCAGTACTTC. As protein: CASKNFRTGEVETQYF.

This chain's CDR3 is CASSQAFRGYEQYF. CDR3 nucleotide sequence: TGTGCCAGCAGCCAAGCGTTTAGGGGGTACGAGCAGTACTTC. The genes are TRBV3-1 (or the pseudogene TRBV3-2) and TRBJ2-7, with D possibly matching TRBD1 (6 bases). The CDR3 contains 14 residues. The germline CDR1 and CDR2 sequences are LGHDT and YNNKEL (reference sequence). Trimming stripped 1 base from V and 4 bases from J, with 11 bases between.

The CDR3 is CASSFSSGSYEQYF. As DNA, the CDR3 is TGTGCCAGCAGCTTTTCCAGCGGGTCCTACGAGCAGTACTTC. V is TRBV7-9 and J is TRBJ2-7; weak D call: TRBD2 (6 bases). The length of the CDR3 is 14 residues. Trimming removed 3 bases from V and 1 base from J, with 10 bases in between. Germline V gene data show CDR1 as SEHNR and CDR2 as FQNEAQ (reference sequence).

The chain recombines TRBV4-1 with TRBJ2-7; 7 bases align to TRBD2. V shed 0 bases, J shed 3 bases, and the junction held 8 bases outside the gene matches. Germline V gene lookup returns CDR1 MGHRA and CDR2 YSYEKL. CDR3 length equals 16 residues. In nucleotides, the CDR3 is TGCGCCAGCAGCCAAGACACCAGCGGGGCACACTACGAGCAGTACTTC. Translating it yields CASSQDTSGAHYEQYF.

The gene calls are TRBV3-1 (or the pseudogene TRBV3-2) and TRBJ1-1, with D unresolved. V was cut by 4 bases and J by 1 base, with 13 bases left in between. The CDR3 extends over 15 amino acids. Per germline, CDR1 LGHDT and CDR2 YNNKEL (reference sequence). The CDR3 sequence: CASSPFGGENTEAFF. The CDR3 bases are TGTGCCAGCAGCCCCTTTGGTGGAGAGAACACTGAAGCTTTCTTT.

Only a few counts were recorded for this clone. This chain connects TRBV10-1 to TRBJ2-2; 8 nucleotides line up with TRBD2. The CDR3 length is 14 residues. In germline, CDR1 is WNHNN, CDR2 SYGVQD (reference sequence). The trim removed 6 bases at V and 8 bases at J, leaving 8 bases unmatched. CDR3 bases: TGCGCCAGCAGACTGGGACTAGGGTCAGGGGAGCTGTTTTTT. Translating gives CASRLGLGSGELFF.

This clone has more than one count but fewer than ten. J is TRBJ2-7 and V is TRBV7-2; TRBD1 might be the D (5 bases). Germline CDR1 and CDR2: SGHTA and FQGNSA. V was cut by 2 bases and J by 2 bases, with 10 bases left in between. The CDR3 contains 14 residues. CDR3 residues: CASSLRTKAYEQYF. The CDR3 DNA follows: TGTGCCAGCAGCTTACGGACAAAAGCCTACGAGCAGTACTTC.

In this sample, this clone turned up a few times. The chain employs TRBV6-5 and TRBJ1-1, with D unclear. The CDR3 has 14 residues. V shed 6 bases and J shed 1 base, with 12 bases lying between them. CDR1 and CDR2 from the germline V gene are MNHEY and SVGAGI. CDR3 sequence: CASRQYHTNTEAFF. In nucleotides, the CDR3 is TGTGCCAGCAGACAATACCACACGAACACTGAAGCTTTCTTT.

The chain recombines TRBV12-3 or TRBV12-4 with TRBJ1-5; unclear D gene. V was cut by 7 bases and J by 0 bases, with 7 bases left in between. This CDR3 has 13 amino acids. The CDR3 loop is CASIQNSNQPQHF. The CDR3 region has the DNA TGTGCCAGCATCCAGAATAGCAATCAGCCCCAGCATTTT.

V usage is TRBV13 and J usage is TRBJ2-5; 11 nucleotides match TRBD2. V lost 4 bases to trimming and J lost 3 bases; unmatched junction nucleotides: 4. Germline loops: CDR1 PRHDT, CDR2 FYEKMQ (reference sequence). The CDR3 consists of 15 residues. The CDR3 DNA is TGTGCCAGCAGCTCGCCGGGACTAGCGGAAGAGACCCAGTACTTC. Translation gives CASSSPGLAEETQYF.

The chain combines TRBV30 with TRBJ1-5; tentatively, D is TRBD1 (5 bases). The CDR3 is 13 amino acids. Per the germline V gene, CDR1 is GTSNPN and CDR2 is SVGIG (reference sequence). The V end was cut by 0 bases, the J end by 5 bases, with 8 bases between. CDR3 region: CAWSVQEYQPQHF. The CDR3 nucleotides read TGTGCCTGGAGTGTACAGGAATATCAGCCCCAGCATTTT. Drawing the rest from reference TRBV30 and TRBJ1-5, the complete variable domain is SQTIHQWPATLVQPVGSPLSLECTVEGTSNPNLYWYRQAAGRGLQLLFYSVGIGQISSEVPQNLSASRPQDRQFILSSKKLLLSDSGFYLCAWSVQEYQPQHFGDGTRLSIL.

The J gene is TRBJ1-2, the V gene TRBV19; D may be TRBD1 (6 bases). CDR1 is LNHDA, CDR2 SQIVND, per germline (reference sequence). V lost 1 base and J 5 bases, leaving 11 bases between the germline ends. This CDR3 comprises 14 residues. The CDR3 here is CASSIGQVEYGYTF. DNA for the CDR3: TGTGCCAGTAGTATAGGACAGGTGGAGTATGGCTACACCTTC.

As concerns this clone: Germline is not matched at one junction end, which may reflect a read error. V and J are TRBV20-1 and TRBJ2-2; D is perhaps TRBD2 (7 bases). The CDR3 totals 13 residues. CDR1 is DFQATT, CDR2 SNEGSKA, per germline (reference sequence). CDR3 region: CSASRGATGEQFF. The DNA of the CDR3 is TGCAGTGCTAGTCGGGGGGCGACCGGGGAGCAGTTTTTT.

This chain uses TRBV6-2 or TRBV6-3 with TRBJ1-1; no clear D gene. Trimming removed 6 bases from V and 6 bases from J, with 11 bases in between. Germline loops: CDR1 MNHEY, CDR2 SVGEGT. The CDR3 covers 12 residues. In DNA, the CDR3 is TGTGCCAGCAGCCTCAGGCAGGCTGAAGCTTTCTTT. It specifies CASSLRQAEAFF.

The chain joins TRBV6-5 to TRBJ1-2; D is uncertain. Germline V CDR1 and CDR2: MNHEY, SVGAGI. The CDR3 has 13 amino acids. V was cut by 6 bases and J by 4 bases, with 12 bases left in between. In DNA form, the CDR3 reads TGTGCCAGCAGGAGGGAGGTCGTCTATGGCTACACCTTC. Translating gives CASRREVVYGYTF.

The CDR3 nucleotides are TGTGCCAGTAGTAGGGACAGTCCATGGCAGCCCCAGCATTTT. Translation: CASSRDSPWQPQHF. V is TRBV19 and J is TRBJ1-5; 7 nucleotides match TRBD1. After removal of 4 bases from V and 7 bases from J, the junction contained 7 bases not matched to a gene. In germline, CDR1 is LNHDA, CDR2 SQIVND (reference sequence). This CDR3 contains 14 residues.

The V gene is TRBV11-2, the J gene TRBJ2-2; 8 bases line up with TRBD1. The CDR3 consists of 15 residues. Germline assignment: CDR1 SGHAT and CDR2 FQNNGV. J gave up 5 bases and V 5 bases, and 7 bases lay outside the gene matches. This CDR3 is CASSPRTGSTGELFF. The CDR3, as DNA: TGTGCCAGCAGCCCACGGACAGGGAGTACCGGGGAGCTGTTTTTT.